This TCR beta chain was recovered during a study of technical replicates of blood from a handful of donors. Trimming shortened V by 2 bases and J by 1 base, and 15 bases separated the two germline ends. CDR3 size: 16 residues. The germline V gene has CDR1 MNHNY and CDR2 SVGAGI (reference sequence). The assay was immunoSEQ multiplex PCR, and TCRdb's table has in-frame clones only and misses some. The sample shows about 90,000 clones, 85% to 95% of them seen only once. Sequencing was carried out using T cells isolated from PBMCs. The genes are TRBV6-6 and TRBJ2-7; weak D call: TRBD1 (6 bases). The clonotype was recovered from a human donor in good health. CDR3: CASSYTGQRDSYEQYF. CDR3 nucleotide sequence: TGTGCCAGCAGTTACACTGGACAGAGGGATTCCTACGAGCAGTACTTC.